This TCR beta chain was observed in a study of T-cell reconstitution after alpha-beta-depleted transplantation in children. CDR3 length equals 15 residues. Trimming removed 0 bases from V and 6 bases from J; junction bases left unmatched: 7. CDR1 and CDR2 from the germline V gene are SGDLS and YYNGEE. At least ten counts were recorded for this clonotype. Its antigen is undetermined. Whole-study results and caveats: Certain patients had high TCRbeta diversity at day 60, and it came from recipient T cells and thymic progenitors that survived. There were reportedly several hundred expanded graft clones from which alpha-beta T cells came about two months after transplant. T-cell counts and diversity at one year following transplant were attributed mainly to newly produced T cells.

Preparing the TCRbeta library involved the use of unique molecular identifiers. TCRdb called the PCR reads again in MiXCR, with one record for every CDR3 protein. The repertoire holds about 490,000 distinct CDR3 sequences, roughly 10% seen once, with 2% in the top ten. The sequence derives from a child under 10 years old with inherited bone marrow failure, due to receive a stem cell transplant. The rearrangement links TRBV9 to TRBJ2-7; the match to TRBD2 covers 9 bases. This specimen consisted of PBMCs, obtained before TCRalphabeta/CD19-depleted stem cell transplant. As DNA, the CDR3 is TGTGCCAGCAGCGTAGATCCTAGCGGGAAGGCCGAGCAGTACTTC. Amino acid sequence: CASSVDPSGKAEQYF.